The entry below gives a single T cell receptor beta chain sequence along with its context. The germline V gene encodes CDR1 MNHNY and CDR2 SVGAGI (reference sequence). The CDR3 loop spans 13 amino acids. The donors, aged about 6 to 100, were healthy Caucasians from Russia. Using a J-beta primer mix together with a sample-barcoded 5' primer, a second PCR was run for roughly 7 to 11 cycles. From the 5' RACE reads, TCRdb called clonotypes with MiXCR, one entry per CDR3 protein. The table shows about 970,000 distinct CDR3 sequences, with roughly 47% occurring only once. These data come from a study of blood T cells in healthy people across ages.

What was sequenced was blood. This chain links TRBV6-6 with TRBJ2-5; D gene uncertain. The J call may be incorrect, as the DNA end agrees better with TRBJ2-7. The sequence derives from a woman aged 55-75 years in good health. CDR3: CASTKSDSYEQYF. The CDR3 DNA follows: TGTGCCAGCACAAAGTCCGACTCCTACGAGCAGTACTTC.